This T cell receptor (beta chain) was profiled in a study of T cell responses to AZD1222 COVID-19 vaccine. Overall study findings and caveats: All repertoire sampling was performed exclusively after the peak T cell response. Most donors were white British and more were female, and clonal diversity was possibly underestimated. Dominant CD4 TCR responses targeted spike regions 160-218 and 743-854.

Libraries were prepared by immunoSEQ multiplex PCR; TCRdb keeps only in-frame clonotypes and omits some of them. The sample has approximately 96,000 clones, just over 85% seen once. CDR1 is SGDLS and CDR2 is YYNGEE in the germline V gene. V was cut by 3 bases and J by 1 base, with 8 bases left in between. The CDR3 has 13 amino acids. This clone has just one count. The antigen is not known. The gene calls are TRBV9 and TRBJ2-7; D perhaps matches TRBD2 (5 bases). The sample in question was peripheral blood, obtained 28 days after the second AZD1222 dose. This sequence originates from an adult who received the AZD1222 COVID-19 vaccine. This CDR3 reads CASSAGLSYEQYF. CDR3 nucleotide sequence: TGTGCCAGCAGCGCAGGACTGTCCTACGAGCAGTACTTC.